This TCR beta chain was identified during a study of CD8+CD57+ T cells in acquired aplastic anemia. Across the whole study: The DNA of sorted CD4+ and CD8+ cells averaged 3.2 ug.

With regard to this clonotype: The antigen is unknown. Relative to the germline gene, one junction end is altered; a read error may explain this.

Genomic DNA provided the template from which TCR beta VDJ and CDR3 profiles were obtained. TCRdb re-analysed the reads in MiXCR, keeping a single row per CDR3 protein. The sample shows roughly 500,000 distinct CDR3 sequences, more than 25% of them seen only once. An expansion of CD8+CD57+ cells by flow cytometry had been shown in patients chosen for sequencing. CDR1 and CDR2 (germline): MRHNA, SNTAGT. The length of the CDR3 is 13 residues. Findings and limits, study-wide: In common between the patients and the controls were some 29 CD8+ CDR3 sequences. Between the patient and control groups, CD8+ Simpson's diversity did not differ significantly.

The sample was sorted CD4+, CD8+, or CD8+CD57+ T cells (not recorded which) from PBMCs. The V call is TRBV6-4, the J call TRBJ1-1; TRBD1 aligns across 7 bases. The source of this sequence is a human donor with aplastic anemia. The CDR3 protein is CTSRPDRNSEAFF. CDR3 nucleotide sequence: TGTACCAGCAGACCGGACAGGAACAGTGAAGCTTTCTTT.